These T cell receptor beta chains were read from a single sample in a study of cytomegalovirus exposure and HLA in healthy donors. This table comes from immunoSEQ multiplex PCR, and its TCRdb copy is limited to in-frame clones, with some not included. Among roughly 100,000 clones, roughly 80% were seen once, and the ten largest hold about 8.3%. Source material: PBMCs. Receptors were obtained from a woman in her thirties or forties in good health and CMV-seropositive. Both conserved end residues are part of each CDR3. Each record gives: clone size, J gene, D gene, V gene, CDR3 protein. A D gene is named only where the DNA matches it firmly. Not all rows give a size; the values are once, few, many and, for expanded clones, a class.

NA,TRBJ1-1,TRBD1,TRBV19,CASSAYAEQGAAFF
NA,TRBJ2-1,NA,TRBV9,CASSVSGKYNEQFF
NA,TRBJ1-1,NA,TRBV18,CASSPDPGKVDTEAFF
once,TRBJ2-7,NA,TRBV2,CASSEQAWFSYEQYF
NA,TRBJ2-2,TRBD1,TRBV25-1,CASSEPTGGTGELFF
NA,TRBJ1-2,TRBD1,TRBV4-2,CASSQEGTGSNYGYTF
NA,TRBJ1-2,TRBD1,TRBV7-2,CASSYPGTGDGYTF
NA,TRBJ2-3,TRBD2,TRBV4-3,CASSQDLTSGGRTDTQYF
NA,TRBJ1-3,NA,TRBV6-9,CASQGSSSGNTIYF
NA,TRBJ1-2,TRBD1,TRBV27,CASSSDRGGGYTF
NA,TRBJ1-1,NA,TRBV11-3,CASSLITLGGDTEAFF
NA,TRBJ2-7,NA,TRBV27,CASSTGALEQYF
NA,TRBJ2-1,NA,TRBV7-9,CATVPGAVPLYNEQFF
NA,TRBJ2-4,TRBD1,TRBV5-1,CASSWGDRAKNIQYF
NA,TRBJ2-7,TRBD2,TRBV27,CASKLSGRSYEQYF
NA,TRBJ2-1,TRBD2,TRBV4-2,CASSRRTSGGAHEQFF
NA,TRBJ2-7,TRBD2,TRBV4-1,CASSQGLAVIYEQYF
NA,TRBJ1-1,NA,TRBV27,CASSLLDGNEAFF
NA,TRBJ1-2,TRBD1,TRBV19,CASRVRGGEYGYTF
NA,TRBJ1-5,NA,TRBV28,CASSLGRGDQPQHF
NA,TRBJ1-1,NA,TRBV5-6,CASSYAGAGAEAFF
NA,TRBJ2-2,NA,TRBV27,CASSQGEVGELFF
few,TRBJ1-2,NA,TRBV15,CATSRAEGRSGNYGYTF
NA,TRBJ1-5,NA,TRBV2,CASSLQGLAGQPQHF
few,TRBJ2-5,TRBD1,TRBV7-9,CASSPRTGSETQYF
once,TRBJ1-2,NA,TRBV6-6,CASTAGDYGYTF
NA,TRBJ2-3,NA,TRBV7-6,CASSSAGSTDTQYF
NA,TRBJ1-1,TRBD1,TRBV19,CASSARQGINTEAFF
NA,TRBJ2-7,NA,TRBV4-1,CASSQWGTTGTYEQYF
NA,TRBJ1-2,NA,TRBV5-1,CASSSDVGGSYGYTF
NA,TRBJ1-6,NA,TRBV10-3,CAISHPGRTGLDNSPLHF
NA,TRBJ2-6,TRBD1,TRBV11-2,CASSWIRDRGANVLTF
NA,TRBJ1-2,NA,TRBV28,CASSLPLGANYGYTF
NA,TRBJ2-5,TRBD1,TRBV9,CASSVGLDRRYQETQYF
NA,TRBJ1-4,NA,TRBV28,CASSRDRINEKLFF
NA,TRBJ1-1,TRBD1,TRBV11-3,CASSLGGDRDHTEAFF
few,TRBJ1-6,NA,TRBV11-2,CASSLAQGGNSPLHF
NA,TRBJ2-3,TRBD2,TRBV5-1,CASSLEGRADTQYF
NA,TRBJ1-4,NA,TRBV18,CASSRGTRVSHEKLFF
NA,TRBJ1-2,TRBD1,TRBV25-1,CASSDSLGTGNGYTF
NA,TRBJ2-3,NA,TRBV5-1,CASSLVGASTDTQYF
NA,TRBJ2-5,TRBD2,TRBV4-2,CASSQVLDSGGAGETQYF
NA,TRBJ1-4,NA,TRBV9,CASSVGVLGDEKLFF
NA,TRBJ2-2,TRBD2,TRBV5-1,CASSLAGTSGPTGELFF
NA,TRBJ2-1,NA,TRBV11-2,CASSLVAQGEQFF